This T cell receptor (beta chain) was sequenced for a study of cytomegalovirus exposure and HLA in healthy donors. The germline gives CDR1 SGDLS, CDR2 YYNGEE. Trimming removed 4 bases from V and 0 bases from J; junction bases left unmatched: 2. The CDR3 is made up of 15 amino acids. The PCR contained 60 Vbeta and 13 Jbeta primers. Measured with immunoSEQ multiplex PCR; TCRdb has only the in-frame clones, and not every one. The sample lists 70,000 to 95,000 clones; approximately 80% were seen once. The clonotype was recovered from a man aged 18 to 30 in good health and CMV-seronegative. The chain couples TRBV9 to TRBJ1-5, with 9 bases matching TRBD1. Sequences were obtained from PBMCs. DNA of the CDR3: TGTGCCAGCAGCCCGACAGGGGGTAGCAATCAGCCCCAGCATTTT. Translated, it gives CASSPTGGSNQPQHF.